This TCR beta chain was recorded in a study of blood T cell repertoires in COVID-19. Study-wide context: T cells, B-cell-depleted T cells, or PBMCs provided the cDNA or gDNA that served as material.

Germline loops: CDR1 MDHEN, CDR2 SYDVKM. CDR3 size: 16 residues. Germline trimming cut 7 bases from V and 9 bases from J; bases unmatched to any gene: 12. Study processing details: Amplification of reference gene primers was used by the study to estimate nucleated cell counts. The data were produced by immunoSEQ multiplex PCR, yet TCRdb's version contains in-frame clones alone and is incomplete. That table is the source of V, J and clone size, and D and trimming were worked out from the DNA. In the table there are 200,000 to 250,000 clones, around 86% of which are singletons. The source material was peripheral blood. This chain links TRBV28 with TRBJ2-4; 13 bases align to TRBD2. The receptor comes from a man in his sixties who had recovered from COVID-19. CDR3 bases: TGTGCCAGCACTCCCTCGGGAACTAGCGGGAGGGTCATTCAGTACTTC. It yields the protein CASTPSGTSGRVIQYF. Supplemented by reference TRBV28 and TRBJ2-4, the full variable domain reads DVKVTQSSRYLVKRTGEKVFLECVQDMDHENMFWYRQDPGLGLRLIYFSYDVKMKEKGDIPEGYSVSREKKERFSLILESASTNQTSMYLCASTPSGTSGRVIQYFGAGTRLSVL.